This paragraph reports one TCR beta chain. No antigen is known for it. The CDR3 sequence is 16 residues long. The germline V gene encodes CDR1 SGHAT and CDR2 FQDESV (reference sequence). This entry is derived from a study of T cells expressing NK-cell markers. Study background: The study drew TCR beta repertoires from sorted CD3+CD56+NKG2C+, CD3+CD56+NKG2C- and CD3+CD56-NKG2C+ T cells. Seven of the eight sequenced donors were HCMV-seropositive; one was seronegative. Study-wide results and caveats: Expanded NKG2C+ T cell clones were not confirmed as HCMV-specific. A range of about 1.0-8% of CD8+ T cells consisted of dominant NKG2C+ clonotypes in a handful of donors.

TCRdb reworked the 5' RACE reads into one entry per CDR3 protein, no DNA. The sample has 250,000 or so distinct CDR3 sequences. The V call is TRBV11-1, the J call TRBJ2-2; TCRdb proposes TRBD1, but this gene call is untestable without DNA. Input material: blood T cells: a sorted CD56 or NKG2C T cell subset, CD4+ or CD8+ T cells, or bulk PBMC T cells (not recorded which). This sequence was found in a woman aged 18 to 69 in good health. CDR3 loop: CASSSSGVVLTGELFF.